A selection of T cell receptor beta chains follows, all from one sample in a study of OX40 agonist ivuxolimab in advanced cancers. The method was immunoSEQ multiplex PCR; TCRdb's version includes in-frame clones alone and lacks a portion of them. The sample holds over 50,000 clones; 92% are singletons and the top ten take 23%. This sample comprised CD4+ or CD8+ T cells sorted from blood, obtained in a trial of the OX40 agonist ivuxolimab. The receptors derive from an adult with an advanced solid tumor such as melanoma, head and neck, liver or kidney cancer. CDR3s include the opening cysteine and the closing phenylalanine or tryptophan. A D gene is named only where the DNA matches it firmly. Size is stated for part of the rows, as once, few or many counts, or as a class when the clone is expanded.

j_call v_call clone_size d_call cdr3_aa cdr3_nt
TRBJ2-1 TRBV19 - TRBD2 CASSIGLAGLPIFNEQFF TGTGCCAGTAGTATAGGACTAGCGGGTCTGCCAATCTTTAATGAGCAGTTCTTC
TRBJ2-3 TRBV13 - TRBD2 CASSPLGGRTQYF TGTGCCAGCAGCCCCCTGGGGGGGAGGACGCAGTATTTT
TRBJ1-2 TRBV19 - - CASRTTGTLYGYTF TGTGCCAGTAGGACAACCGGGACCCTCTATGGCTACACCTTC
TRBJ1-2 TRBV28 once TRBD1 CASRAGTGFYGYTF TGTGCCAGCAGGGCCGGGACAGGGTTCTATGGCTACACCTTC
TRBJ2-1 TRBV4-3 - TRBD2 CASSQDPLAEHNEQFF TGCGCCAGCAGCCAAGATCCACTAGCGGAGCACAATGAGCAGTTCTTC
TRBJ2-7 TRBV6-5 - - CASSPDLTYEQYF TGTGCCAGCAGCCCCGACCTTACCTACGAGCAGTACTTC
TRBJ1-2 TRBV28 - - CASSFEERDGYTF TGTGCCAGCAGTTTCGAGGAAAGGGATGGCTACACCTTC
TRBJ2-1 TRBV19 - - CASSIAGLAYNEQFF TGTGCCAGTAGTATAGCGGGCTTGGCCTACAATGAGCAGTTCTTC
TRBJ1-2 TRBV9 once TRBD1 CASSVGYRGLHGYTF TGTGCCAGCAGCGTAGGTTACAGGGGGTTGCATGGCTACACCTTC
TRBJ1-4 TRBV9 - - CASSLGQTREKLFF TGTGCCAGCAGCTTAGGACAGACCAGGGAAAAACTGTTTTTT
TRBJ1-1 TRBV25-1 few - CASASNQAFF TGTGCCAGTGCTTCAAATCAAGCTTTCTTT
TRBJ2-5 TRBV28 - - CASSYLQSQETQYF TGTGCCAGCAGCTATTTACAGAGTCAAGAGACCCAGTACTTC
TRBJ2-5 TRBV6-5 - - CASSYSTPQETQYF TGTGCCAGCAGTTACTCGACCCCCCAAGAGACCCAGTACTTC
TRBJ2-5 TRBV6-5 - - CASSEQLGQETQYF TGTGCCAGCAGTGAGCAACTAGGCCAAGAGACCCAGTACTTC
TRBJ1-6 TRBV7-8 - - CASSFEGYHSPLHF TGTGCCAGCAGCTTTGAGGGGTATCATTCACCCCTCCACTTT
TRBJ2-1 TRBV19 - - CASSIDYEQFF TGTGCCAGTAGTATAGACTATGAGCAGTTCTTC
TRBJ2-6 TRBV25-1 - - CASSDVSSGANVLTF TGTGCCAGCAGTGACGTAAGCTCTGGGGCCAACGTCCTGACTTTC
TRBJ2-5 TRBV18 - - CASSPRVQETQYF TGTGCCAGCTCACCTAGGGTCCAAGAGACCCAGTACTTC
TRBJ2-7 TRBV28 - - CASSFINNYEQYF TGTGCCAGCAGTTTCATTAATAACTACGAGCAGTACTTC
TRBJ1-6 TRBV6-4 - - CASSDGGLYNSPLHF TGTGCCAGCAGTGACGGTGGTCTGTACAATTCACCCCTCCACTTT
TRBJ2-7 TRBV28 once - CASSLPGTGLYSYEQYF TGTGCCAGCAGTTTACCGGGAACGGGACTCTATTCATACGAGCAGTACTTC
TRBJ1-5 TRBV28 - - CASSVQGLDQPQHF TGTGCCAGCAGTGTACAGGGATTGGATCAGCCCCAGCATTTT
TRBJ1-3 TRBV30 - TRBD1 CAWRGTGAINSGNTIYF TGTGCCTGGAGGGGGACAGGGGCCATTAACTCTGGAAACACCATATATTTT
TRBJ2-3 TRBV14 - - CASSWTSLNTDTQYF TGTGCCAGCAGCTGGACATCCCTTAACACAGATACGCAGTATTTT
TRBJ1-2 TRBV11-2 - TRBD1 CASSLAWGQGSYGYTF TGTGCCAGCAGCTTAGCATGGGGACAGGGTTCCTATGGCTACACCTTC
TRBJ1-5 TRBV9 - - CASSRDGLMAQHF TGTGCCAGCAGCCGGGACGGCCTTATGGCCCAGCATTTT
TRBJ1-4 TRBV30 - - CAWTPSSSNGLFF TGTGCCTGGACCCCGTCGTCCAGCAACGGACTGTTTTTT
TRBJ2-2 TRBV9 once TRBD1 CASSVRDSPNTGELFF TGTGCCAGCAGCGTGAGGGACAGTCCGAACACCGGGGAGCTGTTTTTT
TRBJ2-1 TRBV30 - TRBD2 CAWRRMGLAGQFF TGTGCCTGGAGAAGGATGGGACTAGCGGGACAGTTCTTC
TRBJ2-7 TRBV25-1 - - CASSWTESSYEQYF TGTGCCAGCAGTTGGACAGAAAGCTCCTACGAGCAGTACTTC
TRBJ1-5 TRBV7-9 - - CASSALDGFDNQPQHF TGTGCCAGCAGCGCTTTAGACGGGTTCGACAATCAGCCCCAGCATTTT
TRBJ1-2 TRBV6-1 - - CASSGMKGTEKNYGYTF TGTGCCAGCAGTGGGATGAAGGGGACGGAGAAGAACTATGGCTACACCTTC
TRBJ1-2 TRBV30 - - CAWSLRRRNYGYTF TGTGCCTGGAGCCTCCGGCGGAGGAACTATGGCTACACCTTC
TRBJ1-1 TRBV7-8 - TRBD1 CATGGRRGLGTEAFF TGTGCCACCGGAGGGAGGAGGGGGCTGGGCACTGAAGCTTTCTTT
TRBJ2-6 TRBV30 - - CASSSGSGANVLTF TGTGCCTCATCGTCGGGCTCTGGGGCCAACGTCCTGACTTTC
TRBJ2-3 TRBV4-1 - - CATTRSSSTDTQYF TGCGCCACCACCCGTTCCTCTAGCACAGATACGCAGTATTTT
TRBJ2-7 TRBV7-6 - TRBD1 CASSPTGDEQYF TGTGCCAGCAGTCCGACAGGGGACGAGCAGTACTTC
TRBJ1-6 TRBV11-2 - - CASSFGGYNSPLHF TGTGCCAGCAGCTTCGGGGGATATAATTCACCCCTCCACTTT
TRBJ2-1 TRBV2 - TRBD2 CASGTSGYNEQFF TGTGCCAGCGGGACTAGCGGTTACAATGAGCAGTTCTTC
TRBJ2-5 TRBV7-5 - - CARSACTRGPGETQYF TGTGCCAGAAGCGCATGCACTAGAGGGCCCGGGGAGACCCAGTACTTC
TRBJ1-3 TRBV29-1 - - CSVVRDGNTIYF TGCAGCGTTGTCAGGGATGGAAACACCATATATTTT
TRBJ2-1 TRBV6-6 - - CASSLGGTYNEQFF TGTGCCAGCAGCTTAGGGGGAACCTACAATGAGCAGTTCTTC
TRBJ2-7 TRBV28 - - CASSWIPGAAYEQYF TGTGCCAGCAGTTGGATTCCTGGGGCTGCCTACGAGCAGTACTTC
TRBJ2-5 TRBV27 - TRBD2 CASRWGGDQYF TGTGCCAGCAGGTGGGGGGGGGACCAGTACTTC
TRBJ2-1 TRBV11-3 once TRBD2 CASSLEGTSGSSYNEQFF TGTGCCAGCAGCTTAGAGGGGACTAGCGGGAGTTCGTACAATGAGCAGTTCTTC
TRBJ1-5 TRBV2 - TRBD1 CASSSWTGADQPQHF TGTGCCAGCAGTTCCTGGACAGGCGCAGATCAGCCCCAGCATTTT
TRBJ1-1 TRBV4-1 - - CASSQVGGRTEAFF TGCGCCAGCAGCCAAGTCGGGGGCCGCACTGAAGCTTTCTTT
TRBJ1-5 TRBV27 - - CASSLRDNNQPQHF TGTGCCAGCAGTTTAAGGGACAACAATCAGCCCCAGCATTTT
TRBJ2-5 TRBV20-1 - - CSATQETQYF TGCAGTGCTACCCAAGAGACCCAGTACTTC
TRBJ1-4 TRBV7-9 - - CASSLSQTDEKLFF TGTGCCAGCAGCTTATCGCAGACGGATGAAAAACTGTTTTTT
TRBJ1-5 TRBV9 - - CASSLTSGGSQPQHF TGTGCCAGCAGCCTCACGAGTGGGGGGAGTCAGCCCCAGCATTTT